This T cell receptor (beta chain) came from a study of breast tumors, draining lymph nodes, adjacent tissues. TCRdb processed the multiplex PCR reads anew with MiXCR; each CDR3 protein has one entry. Of about 270,000 distinct CDR3 sequences in the sample, over 30% were seen once. Germline values: CDR1 SSHAT, CDR2 FNYEAQ (reference sequence). This CDR3 has 16 residues. This clonotype was found many times. The antigen is not known. At one of its ends the junction is not consistent with the germline gene, which may arise from a read error. Study-wide results and limits: Compared with basal-like, luminal-like tumors shared significantly more repertoire with nontumor tissue. That most tumor T cells come from lymph nodes remained unproven.

Samples came from axillary lymph nodes draining the breast cancer. The sample taken for sequencing was axillary lymph node tissue. The V and J genes are TRBV7-7 and TRBJ2-3; D possibly corresponds to TRBD2 (6 bases). The origin of this receptor is a female donor with breast cancer. Some clones in this sample may be carry-over from other donors' samples. CDR3 in amino acids: CASSPQSLASTDTQYF. The DNA for the CDR3 is TGTGCTAGCAGCCCGCAATCTCTAGCGAGCACAGATACGCAGTATTTT.